This T cell receptor (beta chain) was obtained from a study of cytomegalovirus exposure and HLA in healthy donors. The PCR employed 60 Vbeta primers together with 13 Jbeta primers. Profiled with immunoSEQ multiplex PCR; TCRdb holds only in-frame clones, not every one. The sample records fewer than 250,000 clones, approximately 68% being singletons. CDR1 and CDR2 (germline): LNHDA, SQIVND (reference sequence). The germline V and J ends were trimmed by 0 bases and 5 bases, with 19 bases remaining between them. The CDR3 spans 17 residues. The origin of this receptor is a woman aged 25 to 39 in good health and CMV-seronegative. Sequenced material: PBMCs. This sequence joins TRBV19 and TRBJ1-1; the D gene is possibly TRBD1 (6 bases). CDR3 loop: CASSIERAGVRRTEAFF. The DNA of the CDR3 is TGTGCCAGTAGTATAGAAAGGGCAGGGGTAAGGAGGACTGAAGCTTTCTTT.